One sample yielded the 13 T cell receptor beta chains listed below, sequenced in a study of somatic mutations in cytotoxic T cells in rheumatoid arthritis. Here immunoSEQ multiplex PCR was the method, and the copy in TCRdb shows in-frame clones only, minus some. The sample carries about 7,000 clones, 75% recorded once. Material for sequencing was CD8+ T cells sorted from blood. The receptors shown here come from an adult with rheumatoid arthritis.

The CDR3 DNA is TGTGCCAGTAGTTACGGGGGGGCCGGGTACGAGCAGTACTTC. As protein: CASSYGGAGYEQYF. The J gene is TRBJ2-7, the V gene TRBV19; 8 bases align to TRBD2. Germline V gives CDR1 LNHDA, CDR2 SQIVND (reference sequence). The CDR3 consists of 14 residues. With V trimmed by 5 bases and J by 4 bases, 7 bases remained unmatched.

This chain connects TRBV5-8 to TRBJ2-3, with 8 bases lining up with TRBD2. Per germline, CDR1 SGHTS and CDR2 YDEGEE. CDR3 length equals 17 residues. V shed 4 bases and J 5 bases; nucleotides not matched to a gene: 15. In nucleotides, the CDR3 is TGTGCCAGCAGCCCCCGGGGGGGGCACACAAATGAAGATACGCAGTATTTT. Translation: CASSPRGGHTNEDTQYF.

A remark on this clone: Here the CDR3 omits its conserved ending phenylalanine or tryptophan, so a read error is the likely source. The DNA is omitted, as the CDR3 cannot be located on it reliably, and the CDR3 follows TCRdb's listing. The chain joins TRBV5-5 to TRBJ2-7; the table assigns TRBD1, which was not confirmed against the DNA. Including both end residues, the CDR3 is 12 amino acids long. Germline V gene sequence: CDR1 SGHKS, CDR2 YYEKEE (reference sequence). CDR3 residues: CASSPRVGQFIL.

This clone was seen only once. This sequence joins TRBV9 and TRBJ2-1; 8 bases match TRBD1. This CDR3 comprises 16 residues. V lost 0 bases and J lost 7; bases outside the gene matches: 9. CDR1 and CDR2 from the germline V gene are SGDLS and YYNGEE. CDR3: CASSVEGQGAFNEQFF. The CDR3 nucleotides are TGTGCCAGCAGCGTAGAGGGGCAGGGGGCATTTAATGAGCAGTTCTTC.

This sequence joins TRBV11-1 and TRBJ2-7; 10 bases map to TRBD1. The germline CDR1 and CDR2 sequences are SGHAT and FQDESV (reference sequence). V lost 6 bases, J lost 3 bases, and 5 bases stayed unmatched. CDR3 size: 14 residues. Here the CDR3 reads CASRGQGELYEQYF. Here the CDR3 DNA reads TGTGCCAGCAGAGGACAGGGGGAACTCTACGAGCAGTACTTC.

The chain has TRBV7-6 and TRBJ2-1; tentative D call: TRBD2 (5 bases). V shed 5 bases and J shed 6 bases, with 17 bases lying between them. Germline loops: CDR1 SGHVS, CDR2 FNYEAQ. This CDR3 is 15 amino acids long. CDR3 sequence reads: CASSPQVGEPNEQFF. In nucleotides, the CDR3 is TGTGCCAGCAGCCCGCAGGTCGGGGAACCCAATGAGCAGTTCTTC.

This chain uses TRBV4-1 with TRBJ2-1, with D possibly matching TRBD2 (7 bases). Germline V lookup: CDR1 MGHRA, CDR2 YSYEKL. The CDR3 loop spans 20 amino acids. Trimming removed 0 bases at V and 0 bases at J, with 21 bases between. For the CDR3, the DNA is TGCGCCAGCAGCCAAGATCACTCGATACGGGGGGCGAGCTCCTACAATGAGCAGTTCTTC. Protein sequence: CASSQDHSIRGASSYNEQFF.

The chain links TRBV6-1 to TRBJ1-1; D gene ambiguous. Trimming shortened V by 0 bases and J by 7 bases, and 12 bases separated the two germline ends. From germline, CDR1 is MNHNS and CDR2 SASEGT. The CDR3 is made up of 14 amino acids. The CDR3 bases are TGTGCCAGCAGTGAAGCGCCAGACTTCCATGAAGCTTTCTTT. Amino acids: CASSEAPDFHEAFF.

In DNA form, the CDR3 reads TGCGCCAGCACTACAAGACTAGCGGGGGGAGTTGTGAATGAGCAGTTCTTC. As protein: CASTTRLAGGVVNEQFF. V and J are TRBV10-1 and TRBJ2-1, with TRBD2 matching 13 bases. V was clipped by 7 bases and J by 7 bases; unmatched bases: 13. CDR1 and CDR2 (germline): WNHNN, SYGVQD (reference sequence). There are 17 residues in the CDR3.

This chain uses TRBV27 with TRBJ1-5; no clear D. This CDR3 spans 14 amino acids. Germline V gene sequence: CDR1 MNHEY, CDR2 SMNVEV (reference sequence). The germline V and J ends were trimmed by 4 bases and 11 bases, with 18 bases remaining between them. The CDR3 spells CASSSSVRAQAQHF. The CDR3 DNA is TGTGCCAGCAGTTCGTCGGTTCGGGCGCAAGCCCAGCATTTT.

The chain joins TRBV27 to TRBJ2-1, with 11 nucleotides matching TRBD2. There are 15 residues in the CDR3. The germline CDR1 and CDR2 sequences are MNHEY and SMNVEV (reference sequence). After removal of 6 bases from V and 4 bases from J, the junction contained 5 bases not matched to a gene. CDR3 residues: CASRTGTSGYNEQFF. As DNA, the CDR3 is TGTGCCAGCAGAACCGGGACTAGCGGATACAATGAGCAGTTCTTC.

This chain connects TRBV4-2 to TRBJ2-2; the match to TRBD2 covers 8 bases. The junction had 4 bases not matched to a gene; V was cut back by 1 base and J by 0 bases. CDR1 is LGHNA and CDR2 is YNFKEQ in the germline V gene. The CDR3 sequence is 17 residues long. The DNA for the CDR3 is TGTGCCAGCAGCCAAGCCGTCGGGGGGGCGAACACCGGGGAGCTGTTTTTT. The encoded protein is CASSQAVGGANTGELFF.

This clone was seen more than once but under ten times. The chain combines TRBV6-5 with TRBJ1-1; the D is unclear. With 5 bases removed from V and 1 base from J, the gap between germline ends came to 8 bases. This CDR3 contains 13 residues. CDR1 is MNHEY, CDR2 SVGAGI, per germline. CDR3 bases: TGTGCCAGCAGTACTGCCCAGAACACTGAAGCTTTCTTT. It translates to CASSTAQNTEAFF.